This is a list of T cell receptor beta chains from one sample in a study of shared clonotypes between healthy human individuals. Using immunoSEQ multiplex PCR, the repertoire was profiled, and TCRdb retains in-frame clones only, with some absent. The sample consists of more than 200,000 clones, approximately 65% of them appearing once. The material sequenced was memory CD4+ T cells sorted from blood. All receptors come from a man aged 25-45 years in good health. CDR3s include the opening cysteine and the closing phenylalanine or tryptophan. A D gene is named only where the DNA matches it firmly. Clone sizes are given selectively: once, few, many, or a class where the clone is expanded.

v_call: TRBV7-8
j_call: TRBJ2-1
clone_size: -
d_call: -
cdr3_nt: TGTGCCAGCAGCTTTCGATTGGCGCAGGGCCACAATGAGCAGTTCTTC
cdr3_aa: CASSFRLAQGHNEQFF

v_call: TRBV18
j_call: TRBJ2-1
clone_size: -
d_call: TRBD1
cdr3_nt: TGTGCCAGCTCACCCGGGACAGGGGGAAATGAGCAGTTCTTC
cdr3_aa: CASSPGTGGNEQFF

v_call: TRBV4-1
j_call: TRBJ2-3
clone_size: few
d_call: -
cdr3_nt: TGCGCCAGCAGCCAAGAAAGGCGAGGAGCCAGTTCATACGATACGCAGTATTTT
cdr3_aa: CASSQERRGASSYDTQYF

v_call: TRBV5-1
j_call: TRBJ2-5
clone_size: -
d_call: -
cdr3_nt: TGCGCCAGCAGCTTGGCAGGAGAGACCCAGTACTTC
cdr3_aa: CASSLAGETQYF

v_call: TRBV7-2
j_call: TRBJ2-1
clone_size: few
d_call: -
cdr3_nt: TGTGCCAGCAGCAGAACTTTGCCCGGGACCTCCTACAATGAGCAGTTCTTC
cdr3_aa: CASSRTLPGTSYNEQFF

v_call: TRBV19
j_call: TRBJ1-2
clone_size: -
d_call: -
cdr3_nt: TGTGCCAGTAGTGGGACACCTTCCTATGGCTACACCTTC
cdr3_aa: CASSGTPSYGYTF

v_call: TRBV5-4
j_call: TRBJ2-5
clone_size: once
d_call: -
cdr3_nt: TGTGCCAGCAGATCGGGACGGGACGTTCGGGAGACCCAGTACTTC
cdr3_aa: CASRSGRDVRETQYF

v_call: TRBV25-1
j_call: TRBJ2-7
clone_size: few
d_call: TRBD2
cdr3_nt: TGTGCCAGCCGAGAAGCGGGGAGCTCCTACGAGCAGTACTTC
cdr3_aa: CASREAGSSYEQYF

v_call: TRBV5-1
j_call: TRBJ2-6
clone_size: -
d_call: TRBD1
cdr3_nt: TGCGCCAGCAGTACCGGGACAGGGGCTCTCTGGGCCAACGTCCTGACTTTC
cdr3_aa: CASSTGTGALWANVLTF

v_call: TRBV12-5
j_call: TRBJ2-3
clone_size: once
d_call: -
cdr3_nt: TGTGCTAGTATGTTAGCCGGCACAGATACGCAGTATTTT
cdr3_aa: CASMLAGTDTQYF

v_call: TRBV27
j_call: TRBJ1-1
clone_size: -
d_call: -
cdr3_nt: TGTGCCAGCAGTTTAGGTTTTCCAGGGTTTCCGAACACTGAAGCTTTCTTT
cdr3_aa: CASSLGFPGFPNTEAFF

v_call: TRBV30
j_call: TRBJ2-2
clone_size: -
d_call: -
cdr3_nt: TGTGCCTGGATGCCAGGCTTCAACACCGGGGAGCTGTTTTTT
cdr3_aa: CAWMPGFNTGELFF

v_call: TRBV11-2
j_call: TRBJ1-4
clone_size: -
d_call: TRBD1
cdr3_nt: TGTGCCAGCAGCTTGGGTCCGGGACAGGGGAATGAAAAACTGTTTTTT
cdr3_aa: CASSLGPGQGNEKLFF

v_call: TRBV11-2
j_call: TRBJ2-4
clone_size: many
d_call: -
cdr3_nt: TGTGCCAGCAGCTCTCGAATGGGTCTAGCCAAAAACATTCAGTACTTC
cdr3_aa: CASSSRMGLAKNIQYF

v_call: TRBV5-4
j_call: TRBJ2-3
clone_size: -
d_call: -
cdr3_nt: TGTGCCAGCAGCTCAACCTTAAGCGGGGATACGCAGTATTTT
cdr3_aa: CASSSTLSGDTQYF

v_call: TRBV10-3
j_call: TRBJ2-5
clone_size: once
d_call: -
cdr3_nt: TGTGCCATCAGTGATAGGTTCAGTGGAGAGACCCAGTACTTC
cdr3_aa: CAISDRFSGETQYF

v_call: TRBV6-1
j_call: TRBJ2-1
clone_size: -
d_call: -
cdr3_nt: TGTGCCAGCAGTGAAGCGCTTCACAATGAGCAGTTCTTC
cdr3_aa: CASSEALHNEQFF

v_call: TRBV4-1
j_call: TRBJ1-5
clone_size: few
d_call: TRBD1
cdr3_nt: TGCGCCAGCAGCTCCCGAGGGGGCGAGCTCAATCAGCCCCAGCATTTT
cdr3_aa: CASSSRGGELNQPQHF

v_call: TRBV27
j_call: TRBJ2-2
clone_size: few
d_call: -
cdr3_nt: TGTGCCAGCAGTTTTACAACCGGGGAGCTGTTTTTT
cdr3_aa: CASSFTTGELFF

v_call: TRBV7-2
j_call: TRBJ1-2
clone_size: -
d_call: TRBD1
cdr3_nt: TGTGCCAGCAGCTTAGGACAGGGGGTGGATGGCTACACCTTC
cdr3_aa: CASSLGQGVDGYTF

v_call: TRBV6-6
j_call: TRBJ1-1
clone_size: -
d_call: -
cdr3_nt: TGTGCCAGCAGTTTGGTACAGGGCAGGAACACTGAAGCTTTCTTT
cdr3_aa: CASSLVQGRNTEAFF

v_call: TRBV6-1
j_call: TRBJ1-5
clone_size: -
d_call: -
cdr3_nt: TGTGCCAGCAGTGTAGGTCAGCCCCAGCATTTT
cdr3_aa: CASSVGQPQHF

v_call: TRBV6-5
j_call: TRBJ2-3
clone_size: few
d_call: TRBD2
cdr3_nt: TGTGCCAGCCGCCTAGCGGGAGGGCGAGATACGCAGTATTTT
cdr3_aa: CASRLAGGRDTQYF

v_call: TRBV15
j_call: TRBJ2-7
clone_size: -
d_call: -
cdr3_nt: TGTGCCACCAGCAGTCCAGGGTCGGAGACCTACGAGCAGTACTTC
cdr3_aa: CATSSPGSETYEQYF

v_call: TRBV11-2
j_call: TRBJ2-6
clone_size: few
d_call: -
cdr3_nt: TGTGCCAGCAGGGACATACGGTACTCTGGGGCCAACGTCCTGACTTTC
cdr3_aa: CASRDIRYSGANVLTF

v_call: TRBV28
j_call: TRBJ1-1
clone_size: -
d_call: TRBD1
cdr3_nt: TGTGCCAGTATCGGAATCAGGGGGTTCGTCACTGAAGCTTTCTTT
cdr3_aa: CASIGIRGFVTEAFF

v_call: TRBV6-5
j_call: TRBJ1-5
clone_size: many
d_call: -
cdr3_nt: TGTGCCAGCGGAATTAATCAGCCCCAGCATTTT
cdr3_aa: CASGINQPQHF

v_call: TRBV7-8
j_call: TRBJ1-1
clone_size: once
d_call: TRBD1
cdr3_nt: TGTGCCAGCAGCTTAGGGCTGGGGACAGGGTTCACTGAAGCTTTCTTT
cdr3_aa: CASSLGLGTGFTEAFF

v_call: TRBV11-2
j_call: TRBJ2-5
clone_size: -
d_call: TRBD2
cdr3_nt: TGTGCCAGCAGCTTACGCTCTAGCGGGAGTGTGGAGACCCAGTACTTC
cdr3_aa: CASSLRSSGSVETQYF

v_call: TRBV7-9
j_call: TRBJ2-5
clone_size: few
d_call: -
cdr3_nt: TGTGCCAGCAGTTCCCCCTCCCAACAGACCCAGTACTTC
cdr3_aa: CASSSPSQQTQYF

v_call: TRBV5-1
j_call: TRBJ2-1
clone_size: -
d_call: TRBD2
cdr3_nt: TGCGCCAGCAGCCCAGCGTTGATAGCGGGAAGGATAGATGAGCAGTTCTTC
cdr3_aa: CASSPALIAGRIDEQFF

v_call: TRBV2
j_call: TRBJ1-5
clone_size: -
d_call: -
cdr3_nt: TGTGCCAGCAGTCAGACAGGCCGAAATCAGCCCCAGCATTTT
cdr3_aa: CASSQTGRNQPQHF

v_call: TRBV28
j_call: TRBJ1-1
clone_size: -
d_call: -
cdr3_nt: TGTGCCAGCAGTTTAACCCCACGGAACACTGAAGCTTTCTTT
cdr3_aa: CASSLTPRNTEAFF

v_call: TRBV28
j_call: TRBJ2-1
clone_size: -
d_call: TRBD2
cdr3_nt: TGTGCCAGCGGGCGTAGCGGGAGTAGGGCTGAGCAGTTCTTC
cdr3_aa: CASGRSGSRAEQFF

v_call: TRBV18
j_call: TRBJ2-1
clone_size: few
d_call: -
cdr3_nt: TGTGCCAGCTCACCTGGGTTAGCCGGGCGGAATGAGCAGTTCTTC
cdr3_aa: CASSPGLAGRNEQFF

v_call: TRBV28
j_call: TRBJ2-6
clone_size: -
d_call: -
cdr3_nt: TGTGCCAGCAGTTCACCAATTGGGGCTGGGGCCAACGTCCTGACTTTC
cdr3_aa: CASSSPIGAGANVLTF

v_call: TRBV2
j_call: TRBJ2-3
clone_size: -
d_call: TRBD2
cdr3_nt: TGTGCCAGTGTCCCCGGGACTACCACAGATACGCAGTATTTT
cdr3_aa: CASVPGTTTDTQYF

v_call: TRBV6-4
j_call: TRBJ2-1
clone_size: -
d_call: -
cdr3_nt: TGTGCCAGCAGTGACTCATGGAGCTCGGGGCTTACTGAGCAGTTCTTC
cdr3_aa: CASSDSWSSGLTEQFF

v_call: TRBV7-2
j_call: TRBJ2-5
clone_size: many
d_call: -
cdr3_nt: TGTGCCAGCAGCCCACTTCAAGAGACCCAGTACTTC
cdr3_aa: CASSPLQETQYF

v_call: TRBV18
j_call: TRBJ2-1
clone_size: many
d_call: -
cdr3_nt: TGTGCCAGCTCACCGGAGGGTCGTAGGGAGCAGTTCTTC
cdr3_aa: CASSPEGRREQFF

v_call: TRBV5-6
j_call: TRBJ2-3
clone_size: -
d_call: -
cdr3_nt: TGTGCCAGCAGCTGGGGCGGGGACCCGCGAGATACGCAGTATTTT
cdr3_aa: CASSWGGDPRDTQYF

v_call: TRBV19
j_call: TRBJ2-7
clone_size: -
d_call: TRBD2
cdr3_nt: TGTGCCAGTAGTAACGAGCGGGGCGCCTTATACGAGCAGTACTTC
cdr3_aa: CASSNERGALYEQYF

v_call: TRBV13
j_call: TRBJ1-2
clone_size: -
d_call: -
cdr3_nt: TGTGCCAGCAGCTTAGATGGGGTCCCAAATGGCTACACCTTC
cdr3_aa: CASSLDGVPNGYTF

v_call: TRBV19
j_call: TRBJ1-2
clone_size: -
d_call: TRBD1
cdr3_nt: TGTGCCAGTAGTACGAAGACAGGGGCCGGTGGCTACACCTTC
cdr3_aa: CASSTKTGAGGYTF

v_call: TRBV25-1
j_call: TRBJ1-4
clone_size: -
d_call: TRBD1
cdr3_nt: TGTGCCAGCAGTGAAAGGGACAGGTGGAATGAAAAACTGTTTTTT
cdr3_aa: CASSERDRWNEKLFF

v_call: TRBV7-9
j_call: TRBJ2-1
clone_size: -
d_call: -
cdr3_nt: TGTGCCAGCAGCGGTTGGGGCAGGGGAAGGGGGAATGAGCAGTTCTTC
cdr3_aa: CASSGWGRGRGNEQFF

v_call: TRBV2
j_call: TRBJ1-4
clone_size: many
d_call: -
cdr3_nt: TGTGCCAGCAGTTCGGGACTCACCATGTTCGAGGAAAAACTGTTTTTT
cdr3_aa: CASSSGLTMFEEKLFF